This is a list of T cell receptor beta chains from one sample in a study of neoadjuvant anti-PD-1 for oral cavity cancer. Clones were sequenced by immunoSEQ multiplex PCR, and TCRdb holds only the in-frame ones, with some missing. The repertoire consists of approximately 9,600 clones, with about three fifths occurring once and the leading ten covering about 4%. Here the sequenced sample was PBMCs, taken after nivolumab (anti-PD-1) treatment. The source of these receptors is a person aged 35 to 85 with oral cavity squamous cell carcinoma. The CDR3 runs from the conserved cysteine through the conserved F or W. A D gene is named only where the DNA matches it firmly. Size values are once, few and many counts, or a class for expanded clones, and some rows have none.

CDR3 protein	CDR3 DNA	D gene	clone size	V gene	J gene
CASSLAGSVWDGYTF	TGTGCCAGCAGCTTAGCCGGGTCGGTATGGGATGGCTACACCTTC	.	.	TRBV7-8	TRBJ1-2
CASSNRQVKGEKLFF	TGTGCCAGCAGCAATCGACAGGTTAAAGGGGAAAAACTGTTTTTT	.	few	TRBV11-2	TRBJ1-4
CASKPAGSSYEQYF	TGTGCCAGCAAGCCAGCGGGATCCTCCTACGAGCAGTACTTC	TRBD2	.	TRBV28	TRBJ2-7
CASSLVVNEQFF	TGCGCCAGCAGCTTGGTGGTAAATGAGCAGTTCTTC	.	.	TRBV5-1	TRBJ2-1
CASERGGTGELFF	TGTGCCAGCGAGCGAGGGGGCACCGGGGAGCTGTTTTTT	.	.	TRBV2	TRBJ2-2
CASIGTGGRNEQFF	TGTGCCAGCATAGGGACAGGGGGCAGGAATGAGCAGTTCTTC	TRBD1	once	TRBV6-6	TRBJ2-1
CASTPAGHSYNEQFF	TGCGCCAGCACCCCCGCGGGACACTCCTACAATGAGCAGTTCTTC	.	once	TRBV5-1	TRBJ2-1
CASSLGSGRAKNIQYF	TGTGCCAGCAGCTTAGGAAGCGGGAGGGCCAAAAACATTCAGTACTTC	TRBD2	few	TRBV7-2	TRBJ2-4
CATSRGGVWVNTEAFF	TGTGCCACCAGCAGGGGAGGAGTTTGGGTGAACACTGAAGCTTTCTTT	.	few	TRBV15	TRBJ1-1
CASSEAAWGGWPQHF	TGTGCCAGCAGTGAAGCAGCGTGGGGGGGGTGGCCCCAGCATTTT	.	.	TRBV2	TRBJ1-5
CASTSIRSFSGRAPGELFF	TGTGCCAGTACCTCCATTCGCTCCTTTAGCGGGAGGGCCCCCGGGGAGCTGTTTTTT	TRBD2	.	TRBV19	TRBJ2-2
CASSPLRDRGRNEKLFF	TGTGCCAGTTCCCCCCTCAGGGACAGGGGTCGGAATGAAAAACTGTTTTTT	TRBD1	.	TRBV19	TRBJ1-4
CASSLGQGLSGTEAFF	TGTGCCAGCAGCCTCGGACAGGGGCTAAGTGGCACTGAAGCTTTCTTT	TRBD1	.	TRBV7-8	TRBJ1-1
CASSFDFGPTVRADTQYF	TGTGCCAGCAGCTTTGACTTCGGCCCGACAGTGCGGGCAGATACGCAGTATTTT	.	.	TRBV5-6	TRBJ2-3
CASRKEAGAQYF	TGTGCCAGCAGAAAGGAGGCAGGGGCCCAGTACTTC	.	.	TRBV6-5	TRBJ2-5
CASSSEGSGANVLTF	TGTGCCAGTAGTAGTGAAGGGTCTGGGGCCAACGTCCTGACTTTC	.	.	TRBV19	TRBJ2-6
CASSSTGTGNQPQHF	TGTGCCAGCAGTTCTACAGGAACTGGCAATCAGCCCCAGCATTTT	.	few	TRBV2	TRBJ1-5